Listed here is a single T cell receptor beta chain. The antigen remains undetermined. Oncomine TCR Beta short-read sequencing was applied to DNA from cultured CD4+ T cells. MiXCR, run by TCRdb on the PCR reads, gives a single entry per CDR3 protein. The data contain some 16,000 distinct CDR3 sequences, under 55% of them singletons. This sample was taken from a study of vaccination and CD4 T cells after COVID-19. Background on the study: Researchers treated cells with overlapping spike peptides taken from SARS-CoV-2, HCoV-NL63, HCoV-OC43 and HCoV-229E. Broader study findings: Within the convalescent patients, spike mono-reactivity was found in 304 of 307 vaccine-specific clones. In median terms, SARS-CoV-2-reactive clonotypes went from approximately 21 to 40, a nonsignificant rise.

This CDR3 is built from 14 residues. The V end was cut by 4 bases, the J end by 3 bases, with 13 bases between. CDR1 and CDR2 from the germline V gene are SGHNT and YYREEE (reference sequence). Specified time point: late sampling 161 to 241 days after vaccination in three convalescent patients. Indicated treatment: roughly 11-day PBMC culture with coronavirus spike peptide pools or control peptides (ViraFEST assay). Fresh replacement IL-2 medium substituted for half the medium on days 3 and 7. The chain has TRBV5-4 and TRBJ1-2; the D is unclear. The sequences come from CD4+ T cells from blood, cultured in vitro, collected about 7 months after SARS-CoV-2 vaccination. This clonotype was sampled from a human donor who had recovered from COVID-19. The CDR3 DNA follows: TGTGCCAGCAGCCCCCAAGGGTATGACTATGGCTACACCTTC. This codes for CASSPQGYDYGYTF.